What follows describes a single T cell receptor (beta chain). Its antigen is as yet unknown. Possible read error: a much larger clone is one base away. This entry belongs to a study of post-analysis software for immune sequencing data. Whole-study findings and limits: Relative to controls, patients had five TRBV segments at higher frequency, with TRBV5-6, TRBV5-1 and TRBV20-1 among these.

The CDR3 length is 13 residues. Sequencing libraries made from TCR beta cDNA carried unique molecular identifiers. MiXCR was run by TCRdb on the PCR reads, yielding one entry per CDR3 protein. The table lists 180,000 or so distinct CDR3 sequences, roughly 28% of them singletons. Sequenced material: blood. The chain links TRBV12-3 or TRBV12-4 to TRBJ2-1; the match to TRBD2 covers 7 bases. The clonotype comes from a girl aged 2-17 years with multiple sclerosis. The CDR3 bases are TGTACCAGCACCGCGGATTTTACGGGGGGGCAGTTCTTC. Protein sequence: CTSTADFTGGQFF.